The 19 T cell receptor beta chains below were found in one sample sequenced in a study of T cell clones after liver transplantation. Measured with immunoSEQ multiplex PCR; TCRdb has only the in-frame clones, and not every one. The table records 25,000 to 35,000 clones, around 94% of them present only once. Sequences were derived from CD8+ T cells from blood, sampled 12 months after liver transplant. These receptors all come from a human patient who received a liver transplant. Among the T cells, some may be from the graft donor.

This clone appeared once. This chain joins TRBV6-5 and TRBJ2-1; 13 nucleotides agree with TRBD2. The V and J ends lost 2 bases and 7 bases, in that order; junction bases with no gene match: 5. CDR3 length: 16 amino acids. Germline loops: CDR1 MNHEY, CDR2 SVGAGI. In DNA form, the CDR3 reads TGTGCCAGCAGTTACACGACTAGCGGGGGGACAAATGAGCAGTTCTTC. It encodes CASSYTTSGGTNEQFF.

This chain connects TRBV5-6 to TRBJ2-2; D is possibly TRBD1 (6 bases). CDR1 and CDR2 from the germline V gene are SGHDT and YYEEEE. The CDR3 extends over 16 amino acids. V was clipped by 4 bases and J by 0 bases, with 13 bases between them. CDR3 coding DNA: TGTGCCAGCAGCAACCGGGACACTGCGAACACCGGGGAGCTGTTTTTT. Encoded protein: CASSNRDTANTGELFF.

J is TRBJ2-1 and V is TRBV7-9; D remains unclear. Germline CDR1 SEHNR, CDR2 FQNEAQ (reference sequence). The CDR3 has 14 amino acids. V was cut by 3 bases and J by 0 bases, with 6 bases left in between. DNA of the CDR3: TGTGCCAGCAGCTTGCCCGGCTCCTACAATGAGCAGTTCTTC. This codes for CASSLPGSYNEQFF.

This clone has more than one count but fewer than ten. V gene TRBV27 combines with J gene TRBJ1-5; a possible D gene is TRBD1 (6 bases). The V gene lost 5 bases and the J gene lost 3 bases, with 11 bases spanning the gap. The CDR3 is 14 residues long. From germline, CDR1 is MNHEY and CDR2 SMNVEV (reference sequence). The CDR3 region has the DNA TGTGCCAGCAGTCTCCGGGACACCAATCAGCCCCAGCATTTT. It specifies CASSLRDTNQPQHF.

A single count supports this clone. The V call is TRBV5-6, the J call TRBJ2-7; possibly TRBD1 for D (6 bases). The ends were cut back, 2 bases at V and 1 base at J, with 10 bases in the middle. Germline V lookup: CDR1 SGHDT, CDR2 YYEEEE. There are 14 residues in the CDR3. Written as DNA, the CDR3 is TGTGCCAGCAGCTTCCGGGACAAGTCCTACGAGCAGTACTTC. Amino acid sequence: CASSFRDKSYEQYF.

To note about this clone: The sample carries other DNA sequences with the same CDR3. J is TRBJ2-7 and V is TRBV27; 9 positions match TRBD1. This CDR3 contains 12 residues. Trimming took 5 bases from V and 7 from J; bases not matched to a gene: 3. From germline, CDR1 is MNHEY and CDR2 SMNVEV (reference sequence). The CDR3: CASSLTGGEQYF. CDR3 bases: TGTGCCAGCAGTCTGACAGGGGGAGAGCAGTACTTC.

The chain uses TRBV10-3 and TRBJ2-7; no reliable D call. V was shortened by 3 bases and J by 2 bases, with 11 bases between the two germline ends. This CDR3 is 14 amino acids long. CDR1 is ENHRY, CDR2 SYGVKD, per germline. The CDR3 is CAISDSVGTYEQYF. As DNA, the CDR3 is TGTGCCATCAGTGATAGTGTAGGGACCTACGAGCAGTACTTC.

The chain recombines TRBV29-1 with TRBJ2-1, with TRBD1 identical over 8 bases. Looked up from germline, CDR1 is SQVTM and CDR2 is ANQGSEA. With V trimmed by 0 bases and J by 13 bases, 5 bases remained unmatched. The CDR3 spans 12 residues. The CDR3 DNA sequence: TGCAGCGTTGAAGATACCGGACAGGGTCAGTTCTTC. This translates into CSVEDTGQGQFF.

The chain combines TRBV5-4 with TRBJ2-2, with TRBD2 identical over 14 bases. The germline CDR1 and CDR2 sequences are SGHNT and YYREEE (reference sequence). The V gene end was trimmed by 4 bases and the J gene end by 7 bases; junction bases not matched to a gene: 6. The CDR3 covers 16 residues. CDR3 nucleotide sequence: TGTGCCAGCAGCGAGGGACTAGCGGGAGCTAACGGGGAGCTGTTTTTT. Translating gives CASSEGLAGANGELFF.

The chain joins TRBV7-9 to TRBJ2-2; D remains unclear. V dropped 5 bases and J dropped 3 bases, with 10 bases sitting between them. CDR3 size: 14 residues. CDR1 and CDR2 from the germline V gene are SEHNR and FQNEAQ (reference sequence). The CDR3 DNA sequence: TGTGCCAGCAGCCTAGGATCACACACCGGGGAGCTGTTTTTT. Translated, it gives CASSLGSHTGELFF.

The chain couples TRBV13 to TRBJ2-7, with 7 bases fitting TRBD1. With 5 bases clipped from V and 0 bases from J, the junction kept 7 bases outside the gene matches. Germline loops: CDR1 PRHDT, CDR2 FYEKMQ (reference sequence). CDR3 length equals 15 residues. This CDR3 is CASSPRGLTSYEQYF. CDR3 sequence (DNA): TGTGCCAGCAGCCCGAGGGGGCTAACCTCCTACGAGCAGTACTTC.

The gene calls are TRBV27 and TRBJ2-6, with 10 bases matching TRBD2. With 6 bases clipped from V and 0 bases from J, the junction kept 2 bases outside the gene matches. Looked up from germline, CDR1 is MNHEY and CDR2 is SMNVEV (reference sequence). The CDR3 runs 16 residues. The CDR3 is CASRLAGNSGANVLTF. The CDR3 nucleotides are TGTGCCAGCAGACTAGCGGGAAACTCTGGGGCCAACGTCCTGACTTTC. The full variable domain, with the rest looked up from reference TRBV27 and TRBJ2-6, is EAQVTQNPRYLITVTGKKLTVTCSQNMNHEYMSWYRQDPGLGLRQIYYSMNVEVTDKGDVPEGYKVSRKEKRNFPLILESPSPNQTSLYFCASRLAGNSGANVLTFGAGSRLTVL.

This chain connects TRBV21-1 to TRBJ1-2. TRBV21-1 is a pseudogene. CDR3 length equals 14 residues. CDR3 protein: CARGTESRVYGYTF. The CDR3 DNA follows: TGTGCCAGAGGGACGGAAAGCCGTGTCTATGGCTACACCTTC.

The CDR3 DNA reads as TGTGCCAGCAGTTACTCCCTAGCGGGGTTTAATGAGCAGTTCTTC. It encodes CASSYSLAGFNEQFF. V gene TRBV6-5 combines with J gene TRBJ2-1, with TRBD2 identical over 9 bases. This CDR3 has 15 amino acids. CDR1 is MNHEY and CDR2 is SVGAGI in the germline V gene. V lost 0 bases to trimming and J lost 7 bases; unmatched junction nucleotides: 4.

The chain is built from TRBV4-2 and TRBJ1-2, with no clear D. Trimming removed 2 bases from V and 6 bases from J, with 37 bases in between. Germline V gene lookup returns CDR1 LGHNA and CDR2 YNFKEQ. The CDR3 totals 22 residues. Here the CDR3 reads CASSQLDWGKPHTVQLYDGYTF. The CDR3 DNA is TGTGCCAGCAGCCAACTCGACTGGGGAAAGCCTCATACCGTTCAATTATATGATGGCTACACCTTC.

The chain couples TRBV5-6 to TRBJ2-7, with 10 bases that match TRBD2. The CDR3 totals 15 residues. The V and J ends lost 2 bases and 2 bases, in that order; junction bases with no gene match: 4. The germline CDR1 and CDR2 sequences are SGHDT and YYEEEE. The CDR3 here is CASSLRTSGPYEQYF. DNA for the CDR3: TGTGCCAGCAGCTTAAGGACTAGCGGTCCCTACGAGCAGTACTTC.

The rearrangement joins TRBV13 to TRBJ2-7; D tentatively reads TRBD1 or TRBD2 (5 bases each). V shed 4 bases and J shed 3 bases, with 13 bases lying between them. In germline, CDR1 is PRHDT, CDR2 FYEKMQ (reference sequence). The CDR3 spans 14 residues. CDR3 coding DNA: TGTGCCAGCAGCTCCTCCGGGGCGTTCTACGAGCAGTACTTC. The encoded protein is CASSSSGAFYEQYF.

This chain links TRBV25-1 with TRBJ2-1; D is ambiguous. The CDR3 consists of 11 residues. Trimming left V 1 base short and J 9 bases short, with 4 bases between. In germline, CDR1 is MGHDK, CDR2 SYGVNS. CDR3 region: CASSELGEQFF. DNA for the CDR3: TGTGCCAGCAGTGAATTGGGTGAGCAGTTCTTC.

The chain has TRBV27 and TRBJ2-2; D is undetermined. Germline CDR1 MNHEY, CDR2 SMNVEV (reference sequence). This CDR3 contains 12 residues. Between the trimmed V and J ends, which lost 3 bases and 4 bases, there was a span of 3 bases. The CDR3 bases are TGTGCCAGCAGTTTCGGCACCGGGGAGCTGTTTTTT. Translated, it gives CASSFGTGELFF.